Listed here are 20 T cell receptor beta chains from one sample, sequenced in a study of blood T cell repertoires in COVID-19. Assay used: immunoSEQ multiplex PCR; TCRdb lists only in-frame clones, some missing. The data show more than 95,000 clones, roughly 80% seen once. Sample: peripheral blood. The origin of the receptors is an elderly man with acute or convalescent COVID-19.

CDR3 residues: CASSLSQYGYTF. Here the CDR3 DNA reads TGTGCCAGCAGTTTATCCCAGTATGGCTACACCTTC. The chain has TRBV28 and TRBJ1-2; no clear D. Germline CDR1 MDHEN, CDR2 SYDVKM. Trimming left V 1 base short and J 5 bases short, with 5 bases between. This CDR3 is built from 12 residues.

The chain employs TRBV7-8 and TRBJ1-2, with D unclear. Looked up from germline, CDR1 is SGHVS and CDR2 is FQNEAQ. V dropped 1 base and J dropped 0 bases, with 9 bases sitting between them. This CDR3 spans 15 amino acids. The CDR3 spells CASSLGVVPNYGYTF. CDR3 DNA: TGTGCCAGCAGCTTAGGAGTTGTACCTAACTATGGCTACACCTTC.

The chain is built from TRBV6-5 and TRBJ2-5, with D possibly being TRBD1 (6 bases). Trimming removed 5 bases at V and 5 bases at J, with 9 bases between. This CDR3 comprises 12 residues. The germline gives CDR1 MNHEY, CDR2 SVGAGI. The CDR3 spells CASSRQGETQYF. The CDR3, as DNA: TGTGCCAGCAGTAGGCAGGGGGAGACCCAGTACTTC.

The chain employs TRBV5-1 and TRBJ1-5, with D possibly TRBD1 on 5 matching bases. The CDR3 sequence is 14 residues long. Trimming removed 0 bases at V and 7 bases at J, with 11 bases between. Germline V gene data show CDR1 as SGHRS and CDR2 as YFSETQ. The CDR3 here is CASSLEGEGQPQHF. The CDR3 DNA is TGCGCCAGCAGCTTGGAAGGGGAAGGCCAGCCCCAGCATTTT.

This clone was found once. The J gene is TRBJ1-5, the V gene TRBV6-5; no firm D call. Germline V gene sequence: CDR1 MNHEY, CDR2 SVGAGI. This CDR3 has 13 residues. Trimming shortened V by 7 bases and J by 3 bases, and 10 bases separated the two germline ends. DNA for the CDR3: TGTGCCAGCACCTTTGACAACAATCAGCCCCAGCATTTT. This encodes CASTFDNNQPQHF.

The chain is built from TRBV7-8 and TRBJ2-3; D possibly corresponds to TRBD1 (6 bases). Between the trimmed V and J ends, which lost 7 bases and 0 bases, there was a span of 14 bases. This CDR3 is built from 15 residues. CDR1 is SGHVS, CDR2 FQNEAQ, per germline. The CDR3 coding sequence is TGTGCCAGCACTTTACGTCAGGGGAGCACAGATACGCAGTATTTT. Translation: CASTLRQGSTDTQYF.

V and J are TRBV7-9 and TRBJ2-1, with a tentative D call TRBD1 (5 bases). CDR1 and CDR2 from the germline V gene are SEHNR and FQNEAQ (reference sequence). Trimming left V 8 bases short and J 0 bases short, with 17 bases between. The CDR3 loop spans 16 amino acids. CDR3 region: CASARFGRASYNEQFF. DNA of the CDR3: TGTGCCAGCGCACGCTTCGGCAGGGCCTCCTACAATGAGCAGTTCTTC.

The chain uses TRBV5-5 and TRBJ2-7; maybe TRBD1 (5 bases). V was trimmed by 0 bases and J by 0 bases, leaving 13 bases between them. There are 16 residues in the CDR3. Per germline, CDR1 SGHKS and CDR2 YYEKEE (reference sequence). The CDR3 here is CASSLAGFASSYEQYF. In nucleotides, the CDR3 is TGTGCCAGCAGCTTGGCAGGGTTCGCCAGCTCCTACGAGCAGTACTTC.

The rearrangement uses TRBV7-8 and TRBJ1-4, with D perhaps TRBD1 (6 bases). CDR1 SGHVS and CDR2 FQNEAQ come from the germline V gene. The CDR3 covers 16 residues. The ends were cut back, 5 bases at V and 0 bases at J, with 13 bases in the middle. The DNA of the CDR3 is TGTGCCAGCAGCCCGAGACAGGTTGCAACTAATGAAAAACTGTTTTTT. It is translated as CASSPRQVATNEKLFF.

Written as DNA, the CDR3 is TGTGCCAGCAGTGCATCAGGGGGCTCGGGGTATGGCTACACCTTC. It is translated as CASSASGGSGYGYTF. The chain recombines TRBV2 with TRBJ1-2, with 8 bases that match TRBD1. The germline gives CDR1 SNHLY, CDR2 FYNNEI. The V segment lost 4 bases and the J segment 5 bases; nucleotides outside the gene matches: 9. This CDR3 contains 15 residues. Full variable domain (missing parts from reference TRBV2 and TRBJ1-2): EPEVTQTPSHQVTQMGQEVILRCVPISNHLYFYWYRQILGQKVEFLVSFYNNEISEKSEIFDDQFSVERPDGSNFTLKIRSTKLEDSAMYFCASSASGGSGYGYTFGSGTRLTVV.

This chain uses TRBV27 with TRBJ1-2, with D maybe TRBD1 (6 bases). Trimming shortened V by 6 bases and J by 0 bases, and 26 bases separated the two germline ends. Germline CDR1 and CDR2: MNHEY and SMNVEV (reference sequence). This CDR3 contains 19 residues. DNA of the CDR3: TGTGCCAGCAGCTCAGGGCCTAGGGCGGGGGCGCGTGCTAACTATGGCTACACCTTC. Its protein product is CASSSGPRAGARANYGYTF.

This chain uses TRBV14 with TRBJ2-3; 9 nucleotides line up with TRBD1. CDR3 length equals 15 residues. V gave up 4 bases and J gave up 1 base; unmatched junction bases: 3. Germline-derived CDR1 and CDR2 are SGHDN and FVKESK. CDR3 sequence (DNA): TGTGCCAGCAGCCCCTACAGGGGGCGCACAGATACGCAGTATTTT. The encoded protein is CASSPYRGRTDTQYF.

The chain combines TRBV27 with TRBJ1-2, with TRBD1 matching over 9 bases. This CDR3 is 14 amino acids long. V was clipped by 2 bases and J by 7 bases; unmatched bases: 5. CDR1 and CDR2 from the germline V gene are MNHEY and SMNVEV (reference sequence). The DNA of the CDR3 is TGTGCCAGCAGTTTAGAGGACAGGGGAAGTGGCTACACCTTC. It encodes CASSLEDRGSGYTF.

The V call is TRBV4-3, the J call TRBJ2-7; D gene ambiguous. Trimming removed 6 bases from V and 6 bases from J, with 18 bases in between. CDR3 size: 14 residues. In germline, CDR1 is LGHNA, CDR2 YSLEER. The CDR3 nucleotides read TGCGCCAGCAGACCTTGGGCCCCGAGTCGCGAGCAGTACTTC. Translation: CASRPWAPSREQYF.

CDR3 loop: CASSEEGYGGYTF. The CDR3 coding sequence is TGTGCCAGCAGTGAAGAGGGGTACGGTGGCTACACCTTC. This chain connects TRBV2 to TRBJ1-2, with D maybe TRBD1 (5 bases). Germline V gives CDR1 SNHLY, CDR2 FYNNEI. The CDR3 sequence is 13 residues long. Trimming took off 1 base at V and 7 bases at J, with 10 bases between the two ends.

The chain links TRBV7-8 to TRBJ1-5, with unresolved D. The CDR3 sequence is 14 residues long. CDR1 and CDR2 from the germline V gene are SGHVS and FQNEAQ. The V gene lost 0 bases and the J gene lost 5 bases, with 8 bases spanning the gap. CDR3 nucleotide sequence: TGTGCCAGCAGCTTAGCGCATCGGGATCAGCCCCAGCATTTT. Protein product: CASSLAHRDQPQHF.

The chain links TRBV4-3 to TRBJ2-1; TRBD2 matches 8 bases. Germline V gene data show CDR1 as LGHNA and CDR2 as YSLEER. After removal of 0 bases from V and 5 bases from J, the junction contained 9 bases not matched to a gene. The CDR3 sequence is 17 residues long. CDR3 residues: CASSQDPGTRANNEQFF. In nucleotides, the CDR3 is TGCGCCAGCAGCCAAGACCCCGGGACTAGGGCCAACAATGAGCAGTTCTTC.

In its sample, this clone was seen a few times. This sequence joins TRBV7-9 and TRBJ1-5, with a weak D call TRBD1 (5 bases). V was shortened by 8 bases and J by 4 bases, with 18 bases between the two germline ends. The CDR3 has 15 residues. The V gene's germline CDR1 is SEHNR and CDR2 FQNEAQ (reference sequence). CDR3 amino acids: CASGTDSTSNQPQHF. DNA of the CDR3: TGTGCCAGCGGAACTGACAGTACATCGAATCAGCCCCAGCATTTT.

The rearrangement links TRBV29-1 to TRBJ2-7, with a tentative D call TRBD1 (6 bases). The CDR3 contains 12 residues. The V and J ends lost 6 bases and 2 bases respectively, with 11 bases between them. CDR1 is SQVTM, CDR2 ANQGSEA, per germline. CDR3 coding DNA: TGCAGCGTCTGGACAGTGACCTACGAGCAGTACTTC. This sequence encodes CSVWTVTYEQYF.

This clone was counted between two and nine times. The chain carries TRBV6-4 and TRBJ2-1, with TRBD1 matching 9 bases. CDR3 size: 14 residues. Trimming took 6 bases from V and 9 from J; bases not matched to a gene: 9. Germline CDR1 MRHNA, CDR2 SNTAGT. CDR3 loop: CASSLDRGMGEQFF. As DNA, the CDR3 is TGTGCCAGCAGCTTGGACAGGGGCATGGGTGAGCAGTTCTTC.